The following is a T cell receptor (beta chain) sequence with its context. This entry belongs to a study of blood T cell repertoires in COVID-19. Study as a whole: Researchers got acute and convalescent COVID-19 samples from the United States, Italy and Spain. PBMCs, B-cell-depleted T cells, or T cells were the source of the cDNA or gDNA that made up the material.

Original methodology: Estimated nucleated cell counts came from reference gene primer amplification. TCRdb's copy holds only in-frame clones and misses some; the assay was immunoSEQ multiplex PCR. V and J calls and clone size are as listed in that table; D and trimming were resolved from the DNA. This table has 150,000 to 200,000 clones, approximately 91% appearing once. This CDR3 is built from 16 residues. Per the germline V gene, CDR1 is SGHDN and CDR2 is FVKESK. V was clipped by 4 bases and J by 7 bases; unmatched bases: 10. This sequence joins TRBV14 and TRBJ2-7; 13 bases line up with TRBD2. Sequences were obtained from peripheral blood. This TCR was recovered from a man aged 18 to 30 with acute or convalescent COVID-19. The CDR3 loop is CASSRLGLAGPGEQYF. CDR3 nucleotide sequence: TGTGCCAGCAGCCGATTGGGACTAGCGGGGCCTGGGGAGCAGTACTTC. The complete variable domain, with remaining parts taken from reference TRBV14 and TRBJ2-7, reads EAGVTQFPSHSVIEKGQTVTLRCDPISGHDNLYWYRRVMGKEIKFLLHFVKESKQDESGMPNNRFLAERTGGTYSTLKVQPAELEDSGVYFCASSRLGLAGPGEQYFGPGTRLTVT.